Listed here are 5 T cell receptor beta chains from one sample, sequenced in a study of cytomegalovirus exposure and HLA in healthy donors. The PCR made use of 60 Vbeta and 13 Jbeta primers. Produced via immunoSEQ multiplex PCR; TCRdb's table is partial and in-frame only. Among 35,000 to 45,000 clones listed, roughly 80% were seen once. The material sequenced was PBMCs. These receptors came from a young woman in good health and CMV-seropositive.

The chain is built from TRBV19 and TRBJ1-2, with D maybe TRBD1 (6 bases). The CDR3 sequence is 15 residues long. CDR1 and CDR2 (germline): LNHDA, SQIVND (reference sequence). Between the trimmed V and J ends, which lost 7 bases and 4 bases, there was a span of 19 bases. The chain's CDR3 is CASTLLRGHPYGYTF. CDR3 nucleotide sequence: TGTGCCAGTACTCTACTCAGGGGTCACCCCTATGGCTACACCTTC.

This sequence joins TRBV29-1 and TRBJ2-3; 7 bases line up with TRBD1. The germline V gene encodes CDR1 SQVTM and CDR2 ANQGSEA. V lost 1 base, J lost 2 bases, and 12 bases stayed unmatched. The CDR3 is made up of 17 amino acids. CDR3 sequence reads: CSVEGSRTGSYTDTQYF. CDR3 DNA sequence: TGCAGCGTTGAAGGGTCCCGGACAGGTTCGTACACAGATACGCAGTATTTT.

This clone has only a few counts. V and J are TRBV11-1 and TRBJ2-7; TRBD1 agrees at 10 bases. Trimming at V came to 0 bases and at J to 3 bases, leaving 2 bases not matched to a gene. Germline V lookup: CDR1 SGHAT, CDR2 FQDESV (reference sequence). The CDR3 sequence is 15 residues long. In DNA, the CDR3 is TGTGCCAGCAGCTTAGCGGACAGGGGGGTCTACGAGCAGTACTTC. Its translation is CASSLADRGVYEQYF. Together with reference TRBV11-1 and TRBJ2-7, the CDR3 gives the full variable domain: EAEVAQSPRYKITEKSQAVAFWCDPISGHATLYWYRQILGQGPELLVQFQDESVVDDSQLPKDRFSAERLKGVDSTLKIQPAELGDSAMYLCASSLADRGVYEQYFGPGTRLTVT.

For this clone: An end of the junction differs from the germline gene, which may be a read error. The rearrangement uses TRBV4-2 and TRBJ2-7; the match to TRBD1 covers 7 bases. Germline V gene data show CDR1 as LGHNA and CDR2 as YNFKEQ. The CDR3 has 15 amino acids. This CDR3 is CASTQDRVGGYEQYF. CDR3 nucleotide sequence: TGTGCCAGCACCCAAGACAGGGTTGGCGGCTACGAGCAGTACTTC.

This clone was counted a single time. The chain employs TRBV14 and TRBJ2-1; possibly TRBD2 for D (6 bases). V was pared by 6 bases and J by 0 bases, with 18 bases between. CDR3 size: 17 residues. Germline V gives CDR1 SGHDN, CDR2 FVKESK. The CDR3 sequence: CASSRAPSDYSYNEQFF. As DNA, the CDR3 is TGTGCCAGCAGTCGCGCCCCTAGCGATTACTCCTACAATGAGCAGTTCTTC.